This T cell receptor (beta chain) was obtained from a study of T-cell reconstitution after alpha-beta-depleted transplantation in children. Study-wide findings and caveats: Certain patients had high TCRbeta diversity at day 60, and it came from recipient T cells and thymic progenitors that survived. Alpha-beta T cells present about two months after transplant were reported to originate from several hundred expanded graft clones. T-cell numbers and diversity one year post-transplant derived largely from freshly generated T cells.

CDR1 is SGHKS and CDR2 is YYEKEE in the germline V gene (reference sequence). The CDR3 is 17 amino acids. This sample's TCRbeta library carried unique molecular identifier barcodes. TCRdb reprocessed the PCR reads with MiXCR, giving one entry per CDR3 protein. The sample lists tens of thousands of distinct CDR3 sequences; around 53% were seen once. As regards this clonotype: The target antigen is unknown. An end of the junction does not agree with germline; a read error may underlie this.

The source was peripheral blood, collected before TCRalphabeta/CD19-depleted stem cell transplant. The origin of this receptor is a boy less than two years old with SCID, due to receive a stem cell transplant. The chain has TRBV5-5 and TRBJ1-1; 12 positions agree with TRBD1. CDR3 sequence: CASGLWDRGRRSTEAFF. In DNA form, the CDR3 reads TGTGCCAGCGGCTTATGGGACAGGGGGCGTCGAAGCACTGAAGCTTTCTTT.